This T cell receptor (beta chain) comes out of a study of metastatic and nonmetastatic thyroid tumors. TCRdb re-called the PCR reads via MiXCR. This sample yields about 16,000 clones, of which roughly 29% are seen a single time; about 10% belongs to the top ten. Thyroid surgery was preceded by no treatment in any patient. There are many counts of this clone. Sequenced input: blood. The TCR comes from a female donor with papillary thyroid cancer or a benign thyroid nodule (not recorded which). Some clones in this sample may be carry-over from other donors' samples.

The CDR3 is CASSVDAETQYF. In DNA form, the CDR3 reads TGTGCCAGCAGCGTAGATGCGGAGACCCAGTACTTC. V is TRBV9 and J is TRBJ2-5; no firm D call. Germline CDR1 reads SGDLS; CDR2 reads YYNGEE. The V end was cut by 0 bases, the J end by 5 bases, with 5 bases between. The length of the CDR3 is 12 residues.